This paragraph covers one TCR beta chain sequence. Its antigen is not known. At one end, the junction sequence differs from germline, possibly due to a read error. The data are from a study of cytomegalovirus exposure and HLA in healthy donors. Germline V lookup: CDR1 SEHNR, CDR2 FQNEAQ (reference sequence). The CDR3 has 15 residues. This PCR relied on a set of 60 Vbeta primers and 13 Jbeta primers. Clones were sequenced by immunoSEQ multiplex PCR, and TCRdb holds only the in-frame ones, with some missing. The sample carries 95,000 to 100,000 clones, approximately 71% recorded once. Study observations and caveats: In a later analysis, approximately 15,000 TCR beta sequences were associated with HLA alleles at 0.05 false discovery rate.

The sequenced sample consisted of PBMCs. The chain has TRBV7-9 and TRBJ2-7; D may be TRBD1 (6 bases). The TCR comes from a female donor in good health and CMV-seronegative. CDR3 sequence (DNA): TGTTCCAGCAGCTTACAGGGCGAGCTCTCCCCCGAGCAGTACTTC. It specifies CSSSLQGELSPEQYF.